Shown below are 13 T cell receptor beta chains from a single sample sequenced in a study of blood T cell repertoires in COVID-19. Sequencing used immunoSEQ multiplex PCR; TCRdb keeps in-frame clones, though not all of them. In the table there are some 230,000 clones, approximately 83% of which are singletons. The sample comprised peripheral blood. The receptors stem from a woman aged 50 to 60 with acute or convalescent COVID-19.

The chain joins TRBV11-3 to TRBJ1-6; D call uncertain. Germline loops: CDR1 SGHNT, CDR2 YENEEA. Trimming stripped 0 bases from V and 8 bases from J, with 11 bases between. This CDR3 region has 15 residues. CDR3 loop: CASSLEQSLDSPLHF. Here the CDR3 DNA reads TGTGCCAGCAGCTTAGAACAGTCGCTCGATTCACCCCTCCACTTT.

The V and J genes are TRBV18 and TRBJ1-2, with TRBD1 identical over 12 bases. The V gene end was trimmed by 3 bases and the J gene end by 6 bases; junction bases not matched to a gene: 20. CDR1 and CDR2 from the germline V gene are KGHSH and LQKENI. The CDR3 has 20 amino acids. The CDR3 here is CASSPRGAGTGGASRNGYTF. For the CDR3, the DNA is TGTGCCAGCTCACCCAGAGGGGCCGGGACAGGGGGCGCATCGAGGAATGGCTACACCTTC. The variable domain in full, with the rest retrieved from reference TRBV18 and TRBJ1-2, is NAGVMQNPRHLVRRRGQEARLRCSPMKGHSHVYWYRQLPEEGLKFMVYLQKENIIDESGMPKERFSAEFPKEGPSILRIQQVVRGDSAAYFCASSPRGAGTGGASRNGYTFGSGTRLTVV.

This chain uses TRBV7-8 with TRBJ2-1, with D tentatively TRBD2 (6 bases). V was trimmed by 7 bases and J by 5 bases, leaving 21 bases between them. This CDR3 spans 16 amino acids. Germline CDR1 SGHVS, CDR2 FQNEAQ. The CDR3 sequence: CASTILPAGLNNEQFF. The CDR3 DNA is TGTGCCAGCACCATTCTCCCCGCGGGGCTAAACAATGAGCAGTTCTTC. The full variable domain, rest sourced from reference TRBV7-8 and TRBJ2-1, is GAGVSQSPRYKVAKRGQDVALRCDPISGHVSLFWYQQALGQGPEFLTYFQNEAQLDKSGLPSDRFFAERPEGSVSTLKIQRTQQEDSAVYLCASTILPAGLNNEQFFGPGTRLTVL.

The chain joins TRBV3-1 (or the pseudogene TRBV3-2) to TRBJ2-3; D is unclear. The CDR3 extends over 12 amino acids. Trimming removed 2 bases at V and 4 bases at J, with 4 bases between. Germline V CDR1 and CDR2: LGHDT, YNNKEL (reference sequence). CDR3 sequence reads: CASSQLPDTQYF. DNA of the CDR3: TGTGCCAGCAGCCAACTTCCAGATACGCAGTATTTT.

J is TRBJ1-1 and V is TRBV18; D gene unclear. CDR3 size: 14 residues. V lost 1 base to trimming and J lost 0 bases, with 6 bases between them. From germline, CDR1 is KGHSH and CDR2 LQKENI. The CDR3 region has the DNA TGTGCCAGCTCACCACTGCGGCTGAACACTGAAGCTTTCTTT. It specifies CASSPLRLNTEAFF. Based on the CDR3 plus reference TRBV18 and TRBJ1-1, the full variable domain is NAGVMQNPRHLVRRRGQEARLRCSPMKGHSHVYWYRQLPEEGLKFMVYLQKENIIDESGMPKERFSAEFPKEGPSILRIQQVVRGDSAAYFCASSPLRLNTEAFFGQGTRLTVV.

This clone appeared once. The chain joins TRBV6-4 to TRBJ2-3; 12 bases align to TRBD2. The V and J ends lost 3 bases and 4 bases, in that order; junction bases with no gene match: 5. The germline V gene encodes CDR1 MRHNA and CDR2 SNTAGT. The CDR3 runs 16 residues. CDR3 region: CASSEWLAGGPDTQYF. In DNA form, the CDR3 reads TGTGCCAGCAGTGAATGGCTAGCGGGAGGGCCAGATACGCAGTATTTT.

V and J are TRBV5-1 and TRBJ2-3; D unresolved. CDR1 is SGHRS, CDR2 YFSETQ, per germline. The CDR3 runs 16 residues. Trimming cost V 0 bases and J 2 bases, with 13 bases left between them. The CDR3 bases are TGCGCCAGCAGCTTGGGTGTCTACCCCACCACAGATACGCAGTATTTT. Amino acids: CASSLGVYPTTDTQYF.

The chain couples TRBV28 to TRBJ1-2; D perhaps matches TRBD1 (5 bases). CDR1 is MDHEN and CDR2 is SYDVKM in the germline V gene. The V and J ends lost 6 bases and 5 bases respectively, with 16 bases between them. The CDR3 loop spans 14 amino acids. The CDR3 loop is CASSETQGRYGYTF. For the CDR3, the DNA is TGTGCCAGCAGCGAAACTCAGGGCAGATATGGCTACACCTTC.

The CDR3 sequence is CASSQGQNSNQPQHF. The CDR3 coding sequence is TGCGCCAGCAGCCAGGGACAGAATAGCAATCAGCCCCAGCATTTT. This chain joins TRBV4-1 and TRBJ1-5, with 7 bases matching TRBD1. This CDR3 region has 15 residues. Looked up from germline, CDR1 is MGHRA and CDR2 is YSYEKL. The V and J ends lost 3 bases and 0 bases, in that order; junction bases with no gene match: 2.

This clone was seen just once. The chain has TRBV5-1 and TRBJ2-2; the match to TRBD1 covers 8 bases. V lost 6 bases, J lost 7 bases, and 8 bases stayed unmatched. The CDR3 is made up of 14 amino acids. Germline-derived CDR1 and CDR2 are SGHRS and YFSETQ. The CDR3 DNA follows: TGCGCCAGCATTGGACAGGGCTCAAACGGGGAGCTGTTTTTT. This translates into CASIGQGSNGELFF. Full variable domain (missing parts from reference TRBV5-1 and TRBJ2-2): KAGVTQTPRYLIKTRGQQVTLSCSPISGHRSVSWYQQTPGQGLQFLFEYFSETQRNKGNFPGRFSGRQFSNSRSEMNVSTLELGDSALYLCASIGQGSNGELFFGEGSRLTVL.

This chain connects TRBV7-2 to TRBJ2-3, with 7 positions matching TRBD1. CDR3 length equals 16 residues. Germline CDR1 is SGHTA and CDR2 is FQGNSA. V was clipped by 6 bases and J by 4 bases; unmatched bases: 13. Here the CDR3 DNA reads TGTGCCAGCAGAGGCTTAGGGGGCAGGGGCCCAGATACGCAGTATTTT. Translating gives CASRGLGGRGPDTQYF.

The chain joins TRBV7-8 to TRBJ2-3; maybe TRBD2 (5 bases). The CDR3 has 16 residues. V shed 4 bases and J shed 0 bases, with 14 bases lying between them. Per the germline V gene, CDR1 is SGHVS and CDR2 is FQNEAQ. This CDR3 reads CASSSKRSSSTDTQYF. The DNA of the CDR3 is TGTGCCAGCAGCTCAAAGCGGAGCTCTAGCACAGATACGCAGTATTTT.

This clone was seen only a few times. The J gene is TRBJ2-1, the V gene TRBV6-5; 10 nucleotides align to TRBD2. This CDR3 region has 15 residues. The J segment lost 6 bases and the V segment lost 5 bases, leaving 7 bases of the junction unmatched. CDR1 MNHEY and CDR2 SVGAGI come from the germline V gene. The CDR3 DNA is TGTGCCAGCAGTCCAGCGGGGGGGCGAGGCAATGAGCAGTTCTTC. The encoded protein is CASSPAGGRGNEQFF.